These 10 T cell receptor beta chains were sequenced from one sample in a study of blood T cells in healthy people across ages. The use of a sample-barcoded 5' primer and a J-beta primer mix characterized a second PCR of roughly 6 to 12 cycles. One entry per CDR3 protein, called by TCRdb with MiXCR from the 5' RACE reads. The sample has about 970,000 distinct CDR3 sequences; roughly 50% are singletons. The specimen was blood. These receptors were obtained from a woman aged 55-70 years in good health.

This clonotype appeared a few times. The chain uses TRBV27 and TRBJ2-4; no firm D call. Trimming took off 2 bases at V and 6 bases at J, with 11 bases between the two ends. CDR1 is MNHEY and CDR2 is SMNVEV in the germline V gene (reference sequence). CDR3 length: 14 amino acids. Written as DNA, the CDR3 is TGTGCCAGCAGTTTAGGGCTAGATGGAAACATTCAGTACTTC. It codes for CASSLGLDGNIQYF.

The genes are TRBV6-6 and TRBJ2-5; D might be TRBD2 (6 bases). Trimming took off 7 bases at V and 2 bases at J, with 20 bases between the two ends. The germline gives CDR1 MNHNY, CDR2 SVGAGI (reference sequence). This CDR3 comprises 16 residues. CDR3 in DNA: TGTGCCAGCAACGGCCCCGGGAGTGGGAGTCAAGAGACCCAGTACTTC. Protein sequence: CASNGPGSGSQETQYF.

Comments on this clonotype: One junction end disagrees with the germline gene, perhaps due to a read error. The chain has TRBV4-1 and TRBJ2-7; 12 nucleotides align to TRBD2. Germline loops: CDR1 MGHRA, CDR2 YSYEKL. The CDR3 extends over 17 amino acids. CDR3 in DNA: TGCGCCAGCAGCCGCGGACTAGCGGGGTCGATCTACTACGGGCAGTACTTC. Translated: CASSRGLAGSIYYGQYF.

This chain joins TRBV7-2 and TRBJ2-7; the D is unclear. This CDR3 region has 12 residues. The V gene's germline CDR1 is SGHTA and CDR2 FQGNSA. V lost 5 bases and J lost 6, with 11 bases in between. CDR3 region: CASSRWTCEQYF. The CDR3 region has the DNA TGTGCCAGCAGCCGATGGACGTGCGAGCAGTACTTC.

The DNA of the CDR3 is TGTGCCAGCAGCTCCCAAAGCTCTGGGGCCAACGTCCTGACTTTC. Translating gives CASSSQSSGANVLTF. The chain has TRBV7-3 and TRBJ2-6; D ambiguous. Germline V gene sequence: CDR1 SGHTA, CDR2 FQGTGA. The CDR3 is 15 residues long. V lost 4 bases and J 0 bases, leaving 7 bases between the germline ends.

This chain connects TRBV5-6 to TRBJ2-7; possible D gene TRBD1, 6 bases. This CDR3 is 13 amino acids long. Germline V gene data show CDR1 as SGHDT and CDR2 as YYEEEE. V was shortened by 5 bases and J by 5 bases, with 14 bases between the two germline ends. The chain's CDR3 is CASSRDMDHEQYF. CDR3 nucleotides: TGTGCCAGCAGTCGGGACATGGACCACGAGCAGTACTTC.

The CDR3 reads CSVELQGGETQYF. Written as DNA, the CDR3 is TGCAGTGTTGAACTACAGGGTGGAGAGACCCAGTACTTC. The chain combines TRBV20-1 with TRBJ2-7; D is perhaps TRBD1 (6 bases). Judging by the DNA end, TRBJ2-5 fits better; the J call may be wrong. Germline CDR1 and CDR2: DFQATT and SNEGSKA (reference sequence). This CDR3 is built from 13 residues.

Points on this clonotype: Mismatch with germline at one junction end may stem from a read error. This chain connects TRBV10-3 to TRBJ1-6; 8 bases fit TRBD1. From germline, CDR1 is ENHRY and CDR2 SYGVKD. The CDR3 runs 16 residues. CDR3 region: CAISAGTGGENSPPHF. The CDR3 region has the DNA TGTGCCATCAGTGCCGGGACAGGAGGGGAAAATTCACCCCCCCACTTT.

The chain uses TRBV2 and TRBJ2-5, with TRBD1 as a possible D gene (5 bases). Germline V gene sequence: CDR1 SNHLY, CDR2 FYNNEI. V lost 5 bases, J lost 11 bases, and 21 bases lay in between. The CDR3 sequence is 14 residues long. In DNA form, the CDR3 reads TGTGCCAGCAGTCGTGGCAGGGATAACAATGAGCAGTACTTC. Translation gives CASSRGRDNNEQYF.

This clonotype was detected ten times or more. The chain uses TRBV6-2 or TRBV6-3 and TRBJ2-1; either TRBD1 or TRBD2 may supply D (5 bases each). Germline CDR1 MNHEY, CDR2 SVGEGT. Trimming pared 6 bases from V and 0 bases from J, leaving 21 bases between. This CDR3 region has 18 residues. CDR3 in amino acids: CASSTRGAYLSSYNEQFF. The CDR3 region has the DNA TGTGCCAGCAGCACGCGAGGGGCCTACTTAAGCTCCTACAATGAGCAGTTCTTC.